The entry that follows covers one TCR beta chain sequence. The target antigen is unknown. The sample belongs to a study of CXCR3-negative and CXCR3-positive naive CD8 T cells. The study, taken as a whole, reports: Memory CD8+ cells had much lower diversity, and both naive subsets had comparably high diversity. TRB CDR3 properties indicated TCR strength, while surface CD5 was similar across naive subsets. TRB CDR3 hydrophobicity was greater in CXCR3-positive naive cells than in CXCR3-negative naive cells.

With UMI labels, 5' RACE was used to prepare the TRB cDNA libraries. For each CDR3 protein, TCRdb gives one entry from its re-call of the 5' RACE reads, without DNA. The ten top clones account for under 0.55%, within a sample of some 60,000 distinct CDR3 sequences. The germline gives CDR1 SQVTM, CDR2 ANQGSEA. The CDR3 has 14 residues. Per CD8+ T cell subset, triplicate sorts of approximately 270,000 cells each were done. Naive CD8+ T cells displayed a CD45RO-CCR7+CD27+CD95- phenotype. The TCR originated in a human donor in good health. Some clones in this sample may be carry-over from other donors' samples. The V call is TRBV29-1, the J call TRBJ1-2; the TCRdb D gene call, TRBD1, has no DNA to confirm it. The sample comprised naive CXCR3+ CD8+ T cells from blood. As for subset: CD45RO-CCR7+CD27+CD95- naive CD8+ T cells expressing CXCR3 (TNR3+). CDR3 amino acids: CSVLGETGFDGYTF.